Presented here are 13 T cell receptor beta chains from one specimen sequenced in a study of cytomegalovirus exposure and HLA in healthy donors. Both 60 Vbeta primers and 13 Jbeta primers went into the PCR. Method: immunoSEQ multiplex PCR; TCRdb's copy keeps in-frame clones and lacks some. The repertoire consists of over 250,000 clones, with about 66% occurring once and the leading ten covering 2% to 2.5%. The sequencing sample was made of PBMCs. Every receptor here comes from a female donor in good health and CMV-seronegative.

The chain combines TRBV7-8 with TRBJ1-4; TRBD1 matches at 10 bases. Germline V gene lookup returns CDR1 SGHVS and CDR2 FQNEAQ. J gave up 5 bases and V 2 bases, and 2 bases lay outside the gene matches. The CDR3 totals 15 residues. CDR3 loop: CASSLMGQGNEKLFF. CDR3 in DNA: TGTGCCAGCAGCTTAATGGGACAGGGGAATGAAAAACTGTTTTTT.

This sequence joins TRBV9 and TRBJ2-3, with TRBD2 matching 11 bases. The CDR3 covers 15 residues. The junction had 4 bases not matched to a gene; V was cut back by 3 bases and J by 4 bases. Germline CDR1 and CDR2: SGDLS and YYNGEE. Here the CDR3 DNA reads TGTGCCAGCAGCGGGGGACTAGCGGCCGCAGATACGCAGTATTTT. It specifies CASSGGLAAADTQYF.

This chain connects TRBV11-3 to TRBJ2-4; D unclear. The V and J ends lost 1 base and 8 bases respectively, with 24 bases between them. This CDR3 contains 18 residues. Germline loops: CDR1 SGHNT, CDR2 YENEEA. For the CDR3, the DNA is TGTGCCAGCAGCTTAGCCTTGAGGCCCCGGCCCTATGTTGACATTCAGTACTTC. Translated, it gives CASSLALRPRPYVDIQYF.

This clone was counted only a few times. Mismatch with germline at one junction end may stem from a read error. V and J are TRBV7-9 and TRBJ2-7; 7 nucleotides agree with TRBD2. The CDR3 runs 12 residues. CDR1 and CDR2 (germline): SEHNR, FQNEAQ (reference sequence). The DNA of the CDR3 is TGTTCCAGCAGCCTCAGCGGGAACGAGCAGTACTTC. This codes for CSSSLSGNEQYF.

This chain joins TRBV5-6 and TRBJ1-3; D not resolved. V was shortened by 1 base and J by 4 bases, with 6 bases between the two germline ends. CDR1 and CDR2 (germline): SGHDT, YYEEEE. This CDR3 has 13 amino acids. CDR3 sequence: CASSLFRGNTIYF. CDR3 DNA sequence: TGTGCCAGCAGCTTGTTTCGGGGAAACACCATATATTTT.

The chain uses TRBV5-1 and TRBJ2-1; D call uncertain. V dropped 5 bases and J dropped 0 bases, with 9 bases sitting between them. Germline CDR1 SGHRS, CDR2 YFSETQ. The CDR3 is 14 amino acids. The CDR3 here is CASRQLVSYNEQFF. The CDR3 DNA reads TGCGCCAGCAGACAGCTGGTCTCCTACAATGAGCAGTTCTTC.

The rearrangement uses TRBV11-2 and TRBJ2-7; 12 bases match TRBD2. The CDR3 extends over 14 amino acids. The germline gives CDR1 SGHAT, CDR2 FQNNGV. Losses at the gene ends were 5 bases for V and 3 bases for J; bases not matched to a gene: 2. The CDR3 sequence: CASSQTSGSYEQYF. In DNA, the CDR3 is TGTGCCAGCAGCCAGACTAGCGGGAGCTACGAGCAGTACTTC.

This clone was detected once. J is TRBJ1-2 and V is TRBV5-4; possibly TRBD1 for D (5 bases). V dropped 4 bases and J dropped 6 bases, with 16 bases sitting between them. CDR1 is SGHNT and CDR2 is YYREEE in the germline V gene (reference sequence). This CDR3 has 14 amino acids. The CDR3 region has the DNA TGTGCCAGCAGCCCAAAGGACACAGTAAATGGCTACACCTTC. Its protein product is CASSPKDTVNGYTF.

The chain carries TRBV30 and TRBJ2-2, with TRBD1 matching 7 bases. The CDR3 is 14 amino acids. V dropped 4 bases and J dropped 6; count of bases not matched to a gene: 8. The germline V gene has CDR1 GTSNPN and CDR2 SVGIG (reference sequence). Here the CDR3 reads CAWTTDRSAGELFF. CDR3 in DNA: TGTGCCTGGACGACGGACAGGAGTGCCGGGGAGCTGTTTTTT.

The gene calls are TRBV5-4 and TRBJ2-5; 7 bases match TRBD1. Germline CDR1 and CDR2: SGHNT and YYREEE (reference sequence). The CDR3 contains 15 residues. Trimming cost V 1 base and J 1 base; bases outside gene matches: 4. The CDR3 is CASSLLDRFQETQYF. The DNA of the CDR3 is TGTGCCAGCAGCTTGCTGGACAGGTTCCAAGAGACCCAGTACTTC.

A note on this clone: Germline and junction disagree at one end, which may indicate a read error. The chain is built from TRBV7-9 and TRBJ2-7; D may be TRBD1 (6 bases). This CDR3 is 14 amino acids long. Germline values: CDR1 SEHNR, CDR2 FQNEAQ (reference sequence). The CDR3 nucleotides are TGTTCCAGCAGCCCCCTCACAGGGAAGGAGGAGCAGTACTTC. It translates to CSSSPLTGKEEQYF.

The chain carries TRBV7-6 and TRBJ2-1, with 11 bases identical to TRBD2. Germline trimming cut 1 base from V and 6 bases from J; bases unmatched to any gene: 2. Germline CDR1 is SGHVS and CDR2 is FNYEAQ. The CDR3 is 15 amino acids. This CDR3 is CASSLGLAGGNEQFF. Here the CDR3 DNA reads TGTGCCAGCAGCTTAGGGCTAGCGGGGGGCAATGAGCAGTTCTTC.

This rearrangement joins TRBV7-9 to TRBJ2-5, with 9 nucleotides matching TRBD1. The J call could be wrong; TRBJ2-7 is a better fit for the DNA end. The CDR3 has 15 residues. Germline-derived CDR1 and CDR2 are SEHNR and FQNEAQ (reference sequence). The CDR3 nucleotides read TGTGCCAGCAGCTTAATAGGCGGGACAGGGTACGAGCAGTACTTC. Amino acid sequence: CASSLIGGTGYEQYF.